The sample holds many counts of the clone carrying this T cell receptor (beta chain). Its antigen remains unknown. This entry is derived from a study of Graves' ophthalmopathy and Graves' hyperthyroidism. Study outcomes and limitations: The model's ophthalmopathy progression predictions had about 71% sensitivity and 72.22% specificity. Blood also harbored most expanded thyroid clonotypes above 0.001 frequency.

RNA transcripts yielded amplified TCR beta CDR3 regions. HTBI primers served in a first-round RT-PCR, which a second-round multiplex PCR followed. Each CDR3 protein is one row after TCRdb ran MiXCR on the multiplex PCR reads. Of over a million distinct CDR3 sequences listed, about 36% are singletons. In germline, CDR1 is ENHRY, CDR2 SYGVKD. Trimming at V came to 3 bases and at J to 3 bases, leaving 11 bases not matched to a gene. The CDR3 totals 18 residues. This TCR was sampled from an adult man with Graves' hyperthyroidism. What was sequenced was peripheral blood or thyroid tissue (not recorded which). The V gene is TRBV10-3, the J gene TRBJ2-2; 9 bases line up with TRBD2. The DNA for the CDR3 is TGTGCCATCAGTGATATTGGCGGGAGGGCCTACGACACCGGGGAGCTGTTTTTT. Its protein product is CAISDIGGRAYDTGELFF.